This T cell receptor beta chain was sequenced for a study of spatial heterogeneity in lung cancer. The CDR3 contains 16 residues. Germline V gene data show CDR1 as MNHEY and CDR2 as SVGEGT. Trimming stripped 0 bases from V and 2 bases from J, with 13 bases between. This clonotype was seen repeatedly, ten times or more. TCRdb analysed the 5' RACE reads with MiXCR anew, one entry per CDR3 protein. The data contain approximately 92,000 distinct CDR3 sequences, more than 10% of them seen just once; the ten biggest clones take up over 40%. Specified time point: sample taken at primary tumor resection. Whole RNA, isolated from tumor, nontumor lung or frozen PBMC, was sequenced without prior sorting.

The sample consisted of PBMCs, taken at surgery. The J gene is TRBJ1-2, the V gene TRBV6-2 or TRBV6-3, with TRBD1 as a possible D gene (6 bases). The sequence was obtained from a male donor with early-stage non-small cell lung cancer. The CDR3 protein is CASSYSWTDYNYGYTF. The CDR3, as DNA: TGTGCCAGCAGTTACTCTTGGACAGATTACAACTATGGCTACACCTTC.